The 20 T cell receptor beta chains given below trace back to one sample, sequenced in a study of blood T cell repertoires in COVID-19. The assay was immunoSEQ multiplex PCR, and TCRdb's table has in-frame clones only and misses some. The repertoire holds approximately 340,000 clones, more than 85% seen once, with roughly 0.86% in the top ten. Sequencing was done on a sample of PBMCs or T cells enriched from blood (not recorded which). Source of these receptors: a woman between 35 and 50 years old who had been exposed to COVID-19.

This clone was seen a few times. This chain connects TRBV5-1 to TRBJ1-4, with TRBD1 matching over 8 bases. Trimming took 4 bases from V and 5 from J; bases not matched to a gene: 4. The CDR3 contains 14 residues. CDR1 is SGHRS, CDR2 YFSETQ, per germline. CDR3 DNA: TGCGCCAGCAGCAAGGGACAGGCGAATGAAAAACTGTTTTTT. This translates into CASSKGQANEKLFF.

CDR3 region: CASTTGARDNSPLHF. The CDR3 DNA reads TGTGCCAGCACTACAGGGGCCAGGGATAATTCACCCCTCCACTTT. The V and J genes are TRBV2 and TRBJ1-6; the match to TRBD1 covers 7 bases. With V trimmed by 7 bases and J by 5 bases, 8 bases remained unmatched. The germline CDR1 and CDR2 sequences are SNHLY and FYNNEI. CDR3 size: 15 residues.

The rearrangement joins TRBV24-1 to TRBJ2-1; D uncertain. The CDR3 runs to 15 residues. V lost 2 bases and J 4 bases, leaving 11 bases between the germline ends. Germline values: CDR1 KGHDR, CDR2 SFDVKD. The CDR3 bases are TGTGCCACCAGTGATTCCCGAGACATGTACAATGAGCAGTTCTTC. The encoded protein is CATSDSRDMYNEQFF.

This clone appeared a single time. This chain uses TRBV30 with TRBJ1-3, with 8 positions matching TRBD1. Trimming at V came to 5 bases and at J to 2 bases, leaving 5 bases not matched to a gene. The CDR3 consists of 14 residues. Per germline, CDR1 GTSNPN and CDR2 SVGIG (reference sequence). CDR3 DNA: TGTGCCTGGGCAAACAGGGGGACTGGAAACACCATATATTTT. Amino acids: CAWANRGTGNTIYF.

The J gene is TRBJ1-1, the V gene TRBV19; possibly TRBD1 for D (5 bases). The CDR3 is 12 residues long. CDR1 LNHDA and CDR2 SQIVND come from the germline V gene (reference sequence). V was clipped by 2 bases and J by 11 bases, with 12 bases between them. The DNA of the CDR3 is TGTGCCAGTAGTATAAGGCAGGGTTTGGCTTTCTTT. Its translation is CASSIRQGLAFF.

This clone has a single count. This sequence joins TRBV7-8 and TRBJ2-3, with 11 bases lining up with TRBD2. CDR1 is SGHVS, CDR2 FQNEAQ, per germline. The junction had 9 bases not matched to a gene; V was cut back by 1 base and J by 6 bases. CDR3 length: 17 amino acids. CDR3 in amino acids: CASSLGATSGSGDTQYF. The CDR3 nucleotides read TGTGCCAGCAGCTTAGGTGCCACTAGCGGGAGTGGGGATACGCAGTATTTT.

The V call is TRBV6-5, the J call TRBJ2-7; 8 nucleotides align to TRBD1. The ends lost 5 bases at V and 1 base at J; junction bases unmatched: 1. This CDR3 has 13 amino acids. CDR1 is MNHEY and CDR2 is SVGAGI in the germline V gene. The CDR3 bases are TGTGCCAGCAGTCGACAGGGGTCCTACGAGCAGTACTTC. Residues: CASSRQGSYEQYF.

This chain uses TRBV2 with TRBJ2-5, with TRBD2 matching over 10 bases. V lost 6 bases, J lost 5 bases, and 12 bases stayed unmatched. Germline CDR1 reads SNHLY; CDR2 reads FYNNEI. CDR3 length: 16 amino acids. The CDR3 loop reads CASRWSGGASPETQYF. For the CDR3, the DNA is TGTGCCAGCAGGTGGAGCGGGGGGGCTTCTCCGGAGACCCAGTACTTC.

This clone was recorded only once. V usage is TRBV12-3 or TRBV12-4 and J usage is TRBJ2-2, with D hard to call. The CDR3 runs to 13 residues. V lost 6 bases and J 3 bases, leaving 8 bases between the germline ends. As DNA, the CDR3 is TGTGCCAGCAGGTCCCGTTACACCGGGGAGCTGTTTTTT. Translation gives CASRSRYTGELFF.

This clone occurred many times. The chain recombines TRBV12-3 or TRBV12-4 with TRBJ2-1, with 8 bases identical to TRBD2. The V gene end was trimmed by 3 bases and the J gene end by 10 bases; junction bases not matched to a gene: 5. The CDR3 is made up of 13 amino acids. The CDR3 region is CASSLRASGEQFF. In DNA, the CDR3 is TGTGCCAGCAGTTTGCGGGCTAGCGGGGAGCAGTTCTTC.

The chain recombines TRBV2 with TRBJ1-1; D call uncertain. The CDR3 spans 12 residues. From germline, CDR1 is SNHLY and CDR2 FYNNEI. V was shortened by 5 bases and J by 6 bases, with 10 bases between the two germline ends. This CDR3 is CASSLPVSEAFF. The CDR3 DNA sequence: TGTGCCAGCAGTCTTCCAGTGTCTGAAGCTTTCTTT.

In DNA, the CDR3 is TGTGCCACCGGCGGTGGGAGGAATGAGCAGTTCTTC. This encodes CATGGGRNEQFF. J is TRBJ2-1 and V is TRBV24-1; perhaps TRBD2 as D (6 bases). The CDR3 extends over 12 amino acids. From germline, CDR1 is KGHDR and CDR2 SFDVKD. Trimming pared 9 bases from V and 7 bases from J, leaving 12 bases between.

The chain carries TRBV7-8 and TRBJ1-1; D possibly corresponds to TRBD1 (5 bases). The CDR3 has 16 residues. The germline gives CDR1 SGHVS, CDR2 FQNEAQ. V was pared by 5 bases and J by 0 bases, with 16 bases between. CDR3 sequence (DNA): TGTGCCAGCAGCCAGGGTGTTCAGAGGGTGAACACTGAAGCTTTCTTT. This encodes CASSQGVQRVNTEAFF.

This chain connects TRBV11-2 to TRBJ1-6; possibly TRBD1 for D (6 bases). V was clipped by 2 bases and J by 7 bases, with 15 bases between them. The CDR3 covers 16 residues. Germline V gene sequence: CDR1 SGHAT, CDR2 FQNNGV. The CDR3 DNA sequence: TGTGCCAGCAGCTTAATCCAGGGGAGAAGGAATTCACCCCTCCACTTT. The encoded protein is CASSLIQGRRNSPLHF.

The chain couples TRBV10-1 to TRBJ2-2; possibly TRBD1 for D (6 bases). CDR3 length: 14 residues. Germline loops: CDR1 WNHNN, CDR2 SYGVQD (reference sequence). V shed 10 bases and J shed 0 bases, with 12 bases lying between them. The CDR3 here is CATRTGTNTGELFF. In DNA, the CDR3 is TGCGCCACCCGTACAGGGACGAACACCGGGGAGCTGTTTTTT.

The CDR3 coding sequence is TGTGCCAGCAATACAGGGGGAAAGGAGCAGTTCTTC. It encodes CASNTGGKEQFF. The chain carries TRBV12-3 or TRBV12-4 and TRBJ2-1; 8 bases agree with TRBD1. This CDR3 is 12 amino acids long. V dropped 7 bases and J dropped 10; count of bases not matched to a gene: 6.

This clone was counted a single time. DNA for the CDR3: TGTGCCAGCAGCCAAACTCCTCGGGGGGCGCAAGGCTACACCTTC. Encoded protein: CASSQTPRGAQGYTF. J is TRBJ1-2 and V is TRBV3-1 (or the pseudogene TRBV3-2); a possible D gene is TRBD1 (6 bases). Trimming stripped 2 bases from V and 8 bases from J, with 18 bases between. This CDR3 has 15 amino acids. Germline CDR1 LGHDT, CDR2 YNNKEL (reference sequence).

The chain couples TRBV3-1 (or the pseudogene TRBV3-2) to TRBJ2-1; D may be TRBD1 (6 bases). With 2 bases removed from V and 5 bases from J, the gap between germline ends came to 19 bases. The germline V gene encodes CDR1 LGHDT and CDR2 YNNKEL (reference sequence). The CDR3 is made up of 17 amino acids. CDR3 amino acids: CASSQPDSGTPDNEQFF. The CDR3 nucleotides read TGTGCCAGCAGCCAACCCGACTCCGGGACACCAGACAATGAGCAGTTCTTC.

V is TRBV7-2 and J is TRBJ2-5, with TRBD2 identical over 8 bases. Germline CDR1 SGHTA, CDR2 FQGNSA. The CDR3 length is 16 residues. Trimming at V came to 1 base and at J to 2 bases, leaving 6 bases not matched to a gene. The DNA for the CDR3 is TGTGCCAGCAGCTTAGGGTCCAGCGGGGGACAAGAGACCCAGTACTTC. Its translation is CASSLGSSGGQETQYF.

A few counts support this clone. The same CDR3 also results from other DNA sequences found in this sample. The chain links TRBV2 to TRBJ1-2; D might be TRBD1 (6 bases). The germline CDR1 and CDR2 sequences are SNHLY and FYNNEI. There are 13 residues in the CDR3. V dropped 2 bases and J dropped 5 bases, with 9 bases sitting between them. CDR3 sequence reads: CASSERQVYGYTF. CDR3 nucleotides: TGTGCCAGCAGTGAAAGACAGGTGTATGGCTACACCTTC.